Each of the 18 T cell receptor beta chains below was sequenced from the same sample in a study of blood T cell repertoires in COVID-19. TCRdb's copy holds only in-frame clones and misses some; the assay was immunoSEQ multiplex PCR. Here the sample spans a few hundred thousand clones, roughly 89% being singletons. The sample taken for sequencing was peripheral blood. The source is a woman between 40 and 50 years old who had recovered from COVID-19.

V is TRBV11-3 and J is TRBJ1-2; D is undetermined. The CDR3 consists of 14 residues. Germline V gene data show CDR1 as SGHNT and CDR2 as YENEEA. V was pared by 1 base and J by 7 bases, with 13 bases between. CDR3 sequence: CASSLVGEEAGYTF. CDR3 coding DNA: TGTGCCAGCAGCTTAGTCGGGGAGGAGGCTGGCTACACCTTC.

In DNA, the CDR3 is TGCGCCAGCAGCCAAGTAACTAGCGGGGAAGATGAGCAGTTCTTC. It encodes CASSQVTSGEDEQFF. The chain uses TRBV4-1 and TRBJ2-1, with 10 bases identical to TRBD2. The CDR3 covers 15 residues. V was pared by 1 base and J by 8 bases, with 5 bases of the junction left unmatched. Germline-derived CDR1 and CDR2 are MGHRA and YSYEKL.

This chain joins TRBV10-3 and TRBJ1-3, with 11 bases aligning to TRBD1. The CDR3 is made up of 14 amino acids. Germline trimming cut 6 bases from V and 8 bases from J; bases unmatched to any gene: 6. Germline CDR1 and CDR2: ENHRY and SYGVKD. The CDR3 is CAISAGQGEDTIYF. The CDR3 nucleotides read TGTGCCATCAGCGCGGGACAGGGGGAGGACACCATATATTTT.

This clone was seen only once. The chain is built from TRBV6-5 and TRBJ1-2, with 7 bases lining up with TRBD1. V dropped 3 bases and J dropped 7; count of bases not matched to a gene: 11. This CDR3 comprises 15 residues. Per germline, CDR1 MNHEY and CDR2 SVGAGI. CDR3 bases: TGTGCCAGCAGTTATCTAGCCGGGACAGCTCCTGGCTACACCTTC. This sequence encodes CASSYLAGTAPGYTF.

In this sample, this clone turned up a few times. The chain joins TRBV2 to TRBJ1-6; a weak D match, TRBD1 (6 bases). Deletions cut 6 bases from V and 10 bases from J, with 19 bases between. In germline, CDR1 is SNHLY, CDR2 FYNNEI. There are 15 residues in the CDR3. The CDR3 sequence is CASRGEGRGTSPLHF. The CDR3 nucleotides read TGTGCCAGCAGGGGTGAGGGCAGGGGAACCTCACCCCTCCACTTT. The whole variable domain, remainder taken from reference TRBV2 and TRBJ1-6, is EPEVTQTPSHQVTQMGQEVILRCVPISNHLYFYWYRQILGQKVEFLVSFYNNEISEKSEIFDDQFSVERPDGSNFTLKIRSTKLEDSAMYFCASRGEGRGTSPLHFGNGTRLTVT.

V usage is TRBV11-2 and J usage is TRBJ1-6; possible D gene TRBD1, 6 bases. The V end lost 4 bases, the J end lost 7 bases, and 14 bases lay between the germline ends. CDR1 and CDR2 from the germline V gene are SGHAT and FQNNGV. This CDR3 comprises 15 residues. Here the CDR3 reads CASSYSPGQNSPLHF. CDR3 DNA sequence: TGTGCCAGCAGCTATTCCCCGGGACAAAATTCACCCCTCCACTTT. Using reference TRBV11-2 and TRBJ1-6 for the parts outside the CDR3, the full variable domain is EAGVAQSPRYKIIEKRQSVAFWCNPISGHATLYWYQQILGQGPKLLIQFQNNGVVDDSQLPKDRFSAERLKGVDSTLKIQPAKLEDSAVYLCASSYSPGQNSPLHFGNGTRLTVT.

V and J are TRBV30 and TRBJ1-5; possible D gene TRBD1, 6 bases. CDR3 length equals 14 residues. The germline V gene encodes CDR1 GTSNPN and CDR2 SVGIG (reference sequence). The V and J ends lost 3 bases and 0 bases respectively, with 9 bases between them. The DNA for the CDR3 is TGTGCCTGGAGCAAGGGGGTTAGCAATCAGCCCCAGCATTTT. Amino acid sequence: CAWSKGVSNQPQHF.

CDR3 DNA sequence: TGTGCCAGCAGCCAAGATTATCGGGGGGGCCGGGATACGCAGTATTTT. Protein: CASSQDYRGGRDTQYF. The chain recombines TRBV4-2 with TRBJ2-3; TRBD2 aligns across 8 bases. V lost 0 bases and J lost 6; bases outside the gene matches: 8. The germline V gene has CDR1 LGHNA and CDR2 YNFKEQ. The CDR3 has 16 residues.

The chain combines TRBV11-3 with TRBJ2-3; 10 bases fit TRBD1. Germline V gives CDR1 SGHNT, CDR2 YENEEA. The CDR3 is made up of 14 amino acids. With V trimmed by 5 bases and J by 5 bases, 4 bases remained unmatched. The CDR3 region has the DNA TGTGCCAGCAGCGTGGGGACAGGGGAAGATACGCAGTATTTT. It translates to CASSVGTGEDTQYF.

CDR3 sequence: CASSPGTGGSNNQPQHF. As DNA, the CDR3 is TGTGCCAGTAGCCCGGGGACAGGGGGCTCGAACAATCAGCCCCAGCATTTT. The chain joins TRBV19 to TRBJ1-5; 12 bases agree with TRBD1. The germline V gene has CDR1 LNHDA and CDR2 SQIVND (reference sequence). After removal of 6 bases from V and 3 bases from J, the junction contained 9 bases not matched to a gene. The length of the CDR3 is 17 residues.

V gene TRBV18 combines with J gene TRBJ1-4; 9 bases match TRBD1. The junction had 10 bases not matched to a gene; V was cut back by 6 bases and J by 8 bases. CDR1 and CDR2 from the germline V gene are KGHSH and LQKENI. The CDR3 is 15 amino acids. The chain's CDR3 is CASSPGTGYDEKLFF. CDR3 coding DNA: TGTGCCAGCTCCCCGGGGACAGGGTACGACGAAAAACTGTTTTTT.

The chain combines TRBV20-1 with TRBJ1-5; D is uncertain. The V gene's germline CDR1 is DFQATT and CDR2 SNEGSKA (reference sequence). V lost 3 bases and J 4 bases, leaving 16 bases between the germline ends. CDR3 length: 15 residues. The CDR3 region has the DNA TGCAGTGCTAGTTGGGCGAGGGCCGGAAATCAGCCCCAGCATTTT. Its translation is CSASWARAGNQPQHF.

V and J are TRBV4-1 and TRBJ1-2; D unclear. Germline CDR1 reads MGHRA; CDR2 reads YSYEKL. The CDR3 has 15 amino acids. V was pared by 0 bases and J by 0 bases, with 8 bases between. Written as DNA, the CDR3 is TGCGCCAGCAGCCAAGATACTCCTACTAACTATGGCTACACCTTC. Its protein product is CASSQDTPTNYGYTF.

The rearrangement uses TRBV27 and TRBJ2-6, with no clear D. The V gene's germline CDR1 is MNHEY and CDR2 SMNVEV (reference sequence). V lost 5 bases to trimming and J lost 0 bases, with 11 bases between them. The CDR3 runs 16 residues. The CDR3 DNA is TGTGCCAGCAGTCAAAGTAGTGGCTCTGGGGCCAACGTCCTGACTTTC. Translating gives CASSQSSGSGANVLTF.

This clone turned up a few times. V usage is TRBV19 and J usage is TRBJ1-2; weak D call: TRBD1 (6 bases). The CDR3 is 14 residues long. The V and J ends lost 8 bases and 2 bases respectively, with 15 bases between them. Germline loops: CDR1 LNHDA, CDR2 SQIVND (reference sequence). The CDR3 loop reads CASRTPDRNYGYTF. The CDR3 bases are TGTGCCAGTCGAACACCGGACAGAAACTATGGCTACACCTTC.

The rearrangement uses TRBV9 and TRBJ2-2; D call uncertain. The length of the CDR3 is 15 residues. The V gene's germline CDR1 is SGDLS and CDR2 YYNGEE. V was pared by 0 bases and J by 4 bases, with 10 bases between. For the CDR3, the DNA is TGTGCCAGCAGCGTAGATTGGGCCCCCACCGGGGAGCTGTTTTTT. Translation: CASSVDWAPTGELFF.

This rearrangement joins TRBV12-5 to TRBJ1-2, with D maybe TRBD1 (6 bases). Germline loops: CDR1 LGHNT, CDR2 FRNRAP. V lost 6 bases and J lost 3, with 14 bases in between. This CDR3 has 14 amino acids. CDR3 DNA sequence: TGTGCTAGTGGGGGGACACCGCGACACTATGGCTACACCTTC. It codes for CASGGTPRHYGYTF.

The chain is built from TRBV29-1 and TRBJ2-1; the match to TRBD2 covers 12 bases. This CDR3 has 14 amino acids. The V and J ends lost 6 bases and 7 bases, in that order; junction bases with no gene match: 7. Germline V gene lookup returns CDR1 SQVTM and CDR2 ANQGSEA. For the CDR3, the DNA is TGCAGCGTCGCGACTAGCGGGAGTTTGAATGAGCAGTTCTTC. Its translation is CSVATSGSLNEQFF.